This T cell receptor (beta chain) was observed in a study of metastatic and nonmetastatic thyroid tumors. TCRdb reassembled clones from the PCR reads with MiXCR. The data contain some 40,000 clones, approximately 25% of them seen just once; the ten biggest clones take up about 14%. No treatment of any kind had been given to any patient before thyroid surgery. The germline V gene encodes CDR1 MNHEY and CDR2 SVGAGI. V lost 0 bases to trimming and J lost 4 bases; unmatched junction nucleotides: 8. This CDR3 has 16 amino acids. This clonotype originated in a female donor with papillary thyroid cancer or a benign thyroid nodule (not recorded which). Some clones in this sample may be carry-over from other donors' samples. The sequenced material came from tumor tissue. The V gene is TRBV6-5, the J gene TRBJ2-7, with 8 bases that match TRBD2. The CDR3 DNA reads as TGTGCCAGCAGTTACTCCACCGGCGGGAGGTTGTACGAGCAGTACTTC. It translates to CASSYSTGGRLYEQYF.